This T cell receptor beta chain was recovered during a study of CD8 T cells in Susac syndrome. The authors reverse transcribed roughly 0.45 to 1 ug RNA with random hexamers. One entry per CDR3 protein, called by TCRdb with MiXCR from the immunoSEQ multiplex PCR reads. The table records roughly 120,000 distinct CDR3 sequences, 94% of them present only once. This CDR3 spans 17 amino acids. CDR1 and CDR2 from the germline V gene are KGHSH and LQKENI. Trimming cost V 0 bases and J 0 bases, with 15 bases left between them. The sequencing input was CD4+ T cells from PBMCs. This receptor was obtained from a human donor in good health. J is TRBJ2-7 and V is TRBV18; D is perhaps TRBD1 or TRBD2 (5 bases each). This chain's CDR3 is CASSPPPRGLPSYEQYF. The CDR3 DNA sequence: TGTGCCAGCTCACCACCCCCACGGGGCCTTCCCTCCTACGAGCAGTACTTC.